These 27 T cell receptor beta chains were all obtained from the same sample, sequenced in a study of cytomegalovirus exposure and HLA in healthy donors (dated by TCRdb to the late 2010s). Library prep was done by the immunoSEQ multiplex PCR assay. For the multiplex PCR, a mixture combining 60 forward primers for TCR Vbeta segments and 13 reverse primers for TCR Jbeta segments was used. TCRdb holds this immuneACCESS table with in-frame rearrangements only. Some clones are missing; in checked studies, unresolved V genes explain under half, and the rest has no known cause. The sample includes 150,000 or so clones, with roughly 79% observed a single time. Together, the top ten hold about 0.64% of the sample. Material: PBMCs. The receptor source for this set is a male donor in good health and CMV-seronegative.

The V gene is TRBV9, the J gene TRBJ2-7, with D possibly being TRBD1 (6 bases). Trimming took off 2 bases at V and 2 bases at J, with 14 bases between the two ends. This CDR3 contains 15 residues. The V gene's germline CDR1 is SGDLS and CDR2 YYNGEE. The CDR3, as DNA: TGTGCCAGCAGCGTCGACCCCGGACAGACCTACGAGCAGTACTTC. This encodes CASSVDPGQTYEQYF. The variable domain in full, with the rest retrieved from reference TRBV9 and TRBJ2-7, is DSGVTQTPKHLITATGQRVTLRCSPRSGDLSVYWYQQSLDQGLQFLIQYYNGEERAKGNILERFSAQQFPDLHSELNLSSLELGDSALYFCASSVDPGQTYEQYFGPGTRLTVT.

V and J are TRBV6-5 and TRBJ2-1, with 9 nucleotides matching TRBD2. V lost 6 bases and J lost 6; bases outside the gene matches: 9. Germline V gene sequence: CDR1 MNHEY, CDR2 SVGAGI. The length of the CDR3 is 15 residues. Written as DNA, the CDR3 is TGTGCCAGCAGCCGGGGGACTAGCAGTATCAATGAGCAGTTCTTC. Its protein is CASSRGTSSINEQFF.

The J gene is TRBJ1-5, the V gene TRBV30; D unresolved. CDR1 and CDR2 from the germline V gene are GTSNPN and SVGIG (reference sequence). V lost 4 bases and J 1 base, leaving 11 bases between the germline ends. The CDR3 has 14 residues. CDR3: CAWTATKSNQPQHF. The CDR3 nucleotides are TGTGCCTGGACCGCGACAAAAAGCAATCAGCCCCAGCATTTT.

In its sample, this clone was seen a few times. The chain has TRBV29-1 and TRBJ1-1; D call uncertain. Germline assignment: CDR1 SQVTM and CDR2 ANQGSEA. The CDR3 contains 12 residues. V was trimmed by 1 base and J by 4 bases, leaving 7 bases between them. The CDR3 is CSVEVRFTEAFF. As DNA, the CDR3 is TGCAGCGTTGAAGTCAGGTTCACTGAAGCTTTCTTT.

This chain links TRBV9 with TRBJ2-6; 7 bases map to TRBD1. This CDR3 is 20 amino acids long. Germline CDR1 reads SGDLS; CDR2 reads YYNGEE. Unmatched junction bases numbered 17, after V lost 4 bases and J lost 1 base. In DNA, the CDR3 is TGTGCCAGCAGCCCCTCGGCAGGGGGAATTTTACCTTCTGGGGCCAACGTCCTGACTTTC. As protein: CASSPSAGGILPSGANVLTF. The whole variable domain, remainder taken from reference TRBV9 and TRBJ2-6, is DSGVTQTPKHLITATGQRVTLRCSPRSGDLSVYWYQQSLDQGLQFLIQYYNGEERAKGNILERFSAQQFPDLHSELNLSSLELGDSALYFCASSPSAGGILPSGANVLTFGAGSRLTVL.

V usage is TRBV2 and J usage is TRBJ2-3, with D hard to call. Trimming shortened V by 6 bases and J by 4 bases, and 11 bases separated the two germline ends. Germline lookup yields CDR1 SNHLY and CDR2 FYNNEI. The CDR3 has 13 residues. DNA for the CDR3: TGTGCCAGCAGGGGCTCCACGGCAGATACGCAGTATTTT. Residues: CASRGSTADTQYF.

The chain uses TRBV5-1 and TRBJ2-4; TRBD1 aligns across 7 bases. The germline V gene encodes CDR1 SGHRS and CDR2 YFSETQ. This CDR3 has 14 residues. The V and J ends lost 0 bases and 8 bases, in that order; junction bases with no gene match: 5. CDR3 sequence reads: CASSLGQGIDIQYF. The CDR3 region has the DNA TGCGCCAGCAGCTTGGGACAGGGTATTGACATTCAGTACTTC.

The rearrangement joins TRBV6-1 to TRBJ1-1; the D gene is possibly TRBD1 (5 bases). The V gene's germline CDR1 is MNHNS and CDR2 SASEGT. CDR3 length: 14 residues. Trimming left V 7 bases short and J 0 bases short, with 12 bases between. Here the CDR3 reads CASTPGGLNTEAFF. In DNA, the CDR3 is TGTGCCAGCACCCCTGGGGGGTTGAACACTGAAGCTTTCTTT.

The rearrangement links TRBV27 to TRBJ2-1; 8 bases align to TRBD1. Germline V gene data show CDR1 as MNHEY and CDR2 as SMNVEV (reference sequence). With 4 bases clipped from V and 0 bases from J, the junction kept 5 bases outside the gene matches. This CDR3 is 16 amino acids long. The CDR3 nucleotides are TGTGCCAGCAGTTCCTACAGGGGGAGCTCCTACAATGAGCAGTTCTTC. This gives the protein CASSSYRGSSYNEQFF.

The chain joins TRBV28 to TRBJ1-1; 11 bases agree with TRBD1. The trim removed 2 bases at V and 1 base at J, leaving 6 bases unmatched. Germline V lookup: CDR1 MDHEN, CDR2 SYDVKM. The CDR3 consists of 17 residues. The CDR3 loop is CASSLRPGTGGNTEAFF. The CDR3 coding sequence is TGTGCCAGCAGTTTACGTCCCGGGACAGGGGGGAACACTGAAGCTTTCTTT.

The chain combines TRBV7-9 with TRBJ2-1, with D perhaps matching TRBD2 (6 bases). Germline lookup yields CDR1 SEHNR and CDR2 FQNEAQ (reference sequence). The V gene lost 7 bases and the J gene lost 5 bases, with 15 bases spanning the gap. CDR3 size: 14 residues. This CDR3 reads CASTPGGGNNEQFF. The CDR3 DNA reads TGTGCCAGCACCCCGGGTGGCGGGAACAATGAGCAGTTCTTC.

For the CDR3, the DNA is TGTGCCAGCAGTCTACAGGGGGTTCCTTCCTACGAGCAGTACTTC. Protein: CASSLQGVPSYEQYF. The rearrangement uses TRBV6-5 and TRBJ2-7; TRBD1 aligns across 8 bases. This CDR3 is built from 15 residues. Germline CDR1 is MNHEY and CDR2 is SVGAGI. After removal of 5 bases from V and 1 base from J, the junction contained 7 bases not matched to a gene.

The chain recombines TRBV19 with TRBJ1-1, with D perhaps matching TRBD1 (6 bases). The ends were cut back, 8 bases at V and 10 bases at J, with 17 bases in the middle. Germline V gives CDR1 LNHDA, CDR2 SQIVND (reference sequence). This CDR3 spans 12 amino acids. CDR3 region: CASREQGFGAFF. The CDR3 coding sequence is TGTGCCAGTCGAGAACAGGGATTCGGAGCTTTCTTT. The variable domain in full, with the rest retrieved from reference TRBV19 and TRBJ1-1, is DGGITQSPKYLFRKEGQNVTLSCEQNLNHDAMYWYRQDPGQGLRLIYYSQIVNDFQKGDIAEGYSVSREKKESFPLTVTSAQKNPTAFYLCASREQGFGAFFGQGTRLTVV.

The V gene is TRBV6-4, the J gene TRBJ1-1; D may be TRBD1 (5 bases). Per the germline V gene, CDR1 is MRHNA and CDR2 is SNTAGT. The CDR3 consists of 13 residues. V dropped 5 bases and J dropped 1 base, with 8 bases sitting between them. In nucleotides, the CDR3 is TGTGCCAGCAGTCCGACAGAGAACACTGAAGCTTTCTTT. Translating gives CASSPTENTEAFF.

The V gene is TRBV18, the J gene TRBJ2-1, with a weak D call TRBD1 (5 bases). The CDR3 runs to 13 residues. The ends were cut back, 6 bases at V and 4 bases at J, with 10 bases in the middle. CDR1 and CDR2 from the germline V gene are KGHSH and LQKENI. Here the CDR3 reads CASSVGPYNEQFF. CDR3 DNA: TGTGCCAGCTCGGTGGGGCCGTACAATGAGCAGTTCTTC.

In its sample, this clone was seen once. The chain combines TRBV5-4 with TRBJ1-6; a weak D match, TRBD1 (6 bases). CDR3 length equals 16 residues. The V end was cut by 2 bases, the J end by 11 bases, with 20 bases between. Germline values: CDR1 SGHNT, CDR2 YYREEE (reference sequence). CDR3 loop: CASSFTSSGPGAPLHF. DNA for the CDR3: TGTGCCAGCAGCTTTACGAGCTCAGGCCCAGGGGCACCCCTCCACTTT. The variable domain in full, with the rest retrieved from reference TRBV5-4 and TRBJ1-6, is ETGVTQSPTHLIKTRGQQVTLRCSSQSGHNTVSWYQQALGQGPQFIFQYYREEENGRGNFPPRFSGLQFPNYSSELNVNALELDDSALYLCASSFTSSGPGAPLHFGNGTRLTVT.

The CDR3 DNA is TGTGCCAGCAGTTTCCCGAATCAGCCCCAGCATTTT. Its translation is CASSFPNQPQHF. This chain joins TRBV28 and TRBJ1-5; D is undetermined. The CDR3 loop spans 12 amino acids. With 3 bases removed from V and 4 bases from J, the gap between germline ends came to 4 bases. Germline-derived CDR1 and CDR2 are MDHEN and SYDVKM.

This sequence joins TRBV25-1 and TRBJ1-2, with a possible D match to TRBD1 (6 bases). This CDR3 contains 12 residues. Per germline, CDR1 MGHDK and CDR2 SYGVNS. V was trimmed by 9 bases and J by 7 bases, leaving 15 bases between them. The CDR3 loop is CASQDSDPGYTF. The CDR3 DNA sequence: TGTGCCAGTCAGGACAGCGACCCTGGCTACACCTTC.

Only a few counts were recorded for this clone. The CDR3 loop is CASSAFTGREAFF. The CDR3 nucleotides are TGTGCCAGCAGCGCCTTTACAGGGCGTGAAGCTTTCTTT. The chain carries TRBV7-9 and TRBJ1-1, with D maybe TRBD1 (6 bases). The V and J ends lost 5 bases and 7 bases respectively, with 14 bases between them. This CDR3 comprises 13 residues. CDR1 is SEHNR, CDR2 FQNEAQ, per germline (reference sequence).

This clone was observed a handful of times. The chain couples TRBV7-9 to TRBJ2-7; 7 nucleotides line up with TRBD1. V lost 5 bases, J lost 4 bases, and 8 bases stayed unmatched. CDR3 length: 14 amino acids. Germline V gene data show CDR1 as SEHNR and CDR2 as FQNEAQ (reference sequence). CDR3 residues: CASSLGARGYEQYF. DNA of the CDR3: TGTGCCAGCAGCCTAGGAGCCAGGGGGTACGAGCAGTACTTC.

V and J are TRBV7-2 and TRBJ2-7; 7 positions match TRBD1. The germline CDR1 and CDR2 sequences are SGHTA and FQGNSA. V trimming: 5 bases; J trimming: 2 bases; junction bases outside the gene matches: 6. This CDR3 contains 14 residues. The CDR3 loop is CASSRDRLPYEQYF. In nucleotides, the CDR3 is TGTGCCAGCAGCAGGGACAGACTTCCCTACGAGCAGTACTTC.

The chain couples TRBV6-1 to TRBJ2-7; 7 bases map to TRBD1. This CDR3 region has 14 residues. V gave up 10 bases and J gave up 3 bases; unmatched junction bases: 12. The V gene's germline CDR1 is MNHNS and CDR2 SASEGT. The CDR3 spells CATLYLRGRYEQYF. DNA for the CDR3: TGTGCCACTCTCTATTTGAGGGGGCGCTACGAGCAGTACTTC.

The chain is built from TRBV7-6 and TRBJ2-7, with TRBD1 matching over 7 bases. Unmatched junction bases numbered 9, after V lost 5 bases and J lost 2 bases. The CDR3 length is 15 residues. Germline values: CDR1 SGHVS, CDR2 FNYEAQ. CDR3 in amino acids: CASSAIRDRPYEQYF. In nucleotides, the CDR3 is TGTGCCAGCAGCGCTATTCGGGACAGACCCTACGAGCAGTACTTC.

The chain links TRBV5-4 to TRBJ2-7, with D possibly being TRBD2 (5 bases). CDR3 length equals 14 residues. CDR1 is SGHNT, CDR2 YYREEE, per germline (reference sequence). Trimming removed 7 bases from V and 1 base from J, with 15 bases in between. In DNA, the CDR3 is TGTGCCAGCCAGGAGAGCGGACCTTCCTACGAGCAGTACTTC. As protein: CASQESGPSYEQYF.

The V call is TRBV6-5, the J call TRBJ1-1; D is unresolved. In germline, CDR1 is MNHEY, CDR2 SVGAGI. The CDR3 is 12 residues long. V shed 5 bases and J shed 5 bases, with 9 bases lying between them. The CDR3 bases are TGTGCCAGCAGTAAGCGTGGGACTGAAGCTTTCTTT. It codes for CASSKRGTEAFF.

V and J are TRBV5-4 and TRBJ2-7; 9 bases line up with TRBD1. The CDR3 runs to 15 residues. With V trimmed by 1 base and J by 5 bases, 7 bases remained unmatched. CDR1 and CDR2 (germline): SGHNT, YYREEE (reference sequence). DNA of the CDR3: TGTGCCAGCAGCTTGTCGGGACAGGGTTGGAACGAGCAGTACTTC. Translating it yields CASSLSGQGWNEQYF. Using reference TRBV5-4 and TRBJ2-7 for the parts outside the CDR3, the full variable domain is ETGVTQSPTHLIKTRGQQVTLRCSSQSGHNTVSWYQQALGQGPQFIFQYYREEENGRGNFPPRFSGLQFPNYSSELNVNALELDDSALYLCASSLSGQGWNEQYFGPGTRLTVT.

V is TRBV21-1 and J is TRBJ2-1; the D call in the table, TRBD1, was not verified against the DNA. TRBV21-1 is described as a pseudogene. This CDR3 has 11 residues. The CDR3 protein is CASSTPGTVLF. Written as DNA, the CDR3 is TGTGCCAGCAGCACCCCCGGGACAGTCCTCTTC.